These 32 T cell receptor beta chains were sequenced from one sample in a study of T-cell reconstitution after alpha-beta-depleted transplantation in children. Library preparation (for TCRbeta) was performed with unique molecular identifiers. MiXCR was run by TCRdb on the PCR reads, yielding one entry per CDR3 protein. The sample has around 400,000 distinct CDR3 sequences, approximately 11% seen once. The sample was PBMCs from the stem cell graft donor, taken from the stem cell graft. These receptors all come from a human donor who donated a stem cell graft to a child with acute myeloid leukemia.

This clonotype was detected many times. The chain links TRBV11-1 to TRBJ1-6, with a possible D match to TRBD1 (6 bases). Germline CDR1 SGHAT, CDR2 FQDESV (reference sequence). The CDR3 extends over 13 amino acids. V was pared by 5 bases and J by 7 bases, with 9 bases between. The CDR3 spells CASSLQGNSPLHF. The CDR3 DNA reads TGTGCCAGCAGCCTACAGGGAAATTCACCCCTCCACTTT.

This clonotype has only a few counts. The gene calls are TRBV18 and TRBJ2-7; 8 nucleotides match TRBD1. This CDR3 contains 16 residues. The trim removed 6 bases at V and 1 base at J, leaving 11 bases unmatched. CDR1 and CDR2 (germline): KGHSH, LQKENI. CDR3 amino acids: CASSLLATGESYEQYF. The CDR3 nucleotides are TGTGCCAGCTCCCTATTAGCGACAGGGGAGTCCTACGAGCAGTACTTC. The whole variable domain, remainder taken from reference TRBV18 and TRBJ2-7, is NAGVMQNPRHLVRRRGQEARLRCSPMKGHSHVYWYRQLPEEGLKFMVYLQKENIIDESGMPKERFSAEFPKEGPSILRIQQVVRGDSAAYFCASSLLATGESYEQYFGPGTRLTVT.

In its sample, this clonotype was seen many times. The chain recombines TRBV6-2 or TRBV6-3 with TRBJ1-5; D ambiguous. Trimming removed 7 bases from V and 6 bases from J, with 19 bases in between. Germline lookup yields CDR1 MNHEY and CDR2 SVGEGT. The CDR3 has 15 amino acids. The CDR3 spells CASKRVSGMGQPQHF. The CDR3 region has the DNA TGTGCCAGCAAGCGAGTGTCCGGGATGGGTCAGCCCCAGCATTTT.

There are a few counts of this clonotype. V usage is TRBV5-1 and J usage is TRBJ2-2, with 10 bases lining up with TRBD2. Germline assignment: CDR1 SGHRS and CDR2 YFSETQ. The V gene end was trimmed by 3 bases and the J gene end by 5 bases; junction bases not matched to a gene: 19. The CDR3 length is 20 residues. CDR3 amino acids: CASSWEISERGGQKTGELFF. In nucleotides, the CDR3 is TGCGCCAGCAGCTGGGAGATCTCTGAGCGGGGGGGTCAAAAAACCGGGGAGCTGTTTTTT.

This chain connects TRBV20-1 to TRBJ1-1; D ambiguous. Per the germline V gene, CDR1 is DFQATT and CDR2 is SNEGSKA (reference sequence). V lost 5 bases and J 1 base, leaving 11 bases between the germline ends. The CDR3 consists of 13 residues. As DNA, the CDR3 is TGCAGTGCTGCGGACCTGGCGAACACTGAAGCTTTCTTT. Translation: CSAADLANTEAFF.

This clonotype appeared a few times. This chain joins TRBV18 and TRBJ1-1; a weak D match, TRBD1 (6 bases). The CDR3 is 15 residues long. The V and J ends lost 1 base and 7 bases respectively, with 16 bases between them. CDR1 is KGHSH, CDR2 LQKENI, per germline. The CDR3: CASSPRSGGLDEAFF. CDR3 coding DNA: TGTGCCAGCTCACCACGAAGCGGGGGCCTCGATGAAGCTTTCTTT.

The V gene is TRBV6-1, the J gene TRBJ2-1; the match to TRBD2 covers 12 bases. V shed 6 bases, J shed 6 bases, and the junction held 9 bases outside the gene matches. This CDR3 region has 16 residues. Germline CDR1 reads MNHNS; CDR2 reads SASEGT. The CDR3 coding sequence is TGTGCCAGCAGCTTTCTATCTAGCGGGAGGGCCAATGAGCAGTTCTTC. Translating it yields CASSFLSSGRANEQFF.

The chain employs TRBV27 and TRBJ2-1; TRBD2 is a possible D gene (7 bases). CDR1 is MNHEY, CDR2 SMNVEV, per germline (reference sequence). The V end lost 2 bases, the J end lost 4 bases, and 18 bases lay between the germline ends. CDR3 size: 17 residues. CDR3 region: CASSLGLGGGPYNEQFF. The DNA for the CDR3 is TGTGCCAGCAGTTTAGGGTTAGGGGGGGGGCCGTACAATGAGCAGTTCTTC.

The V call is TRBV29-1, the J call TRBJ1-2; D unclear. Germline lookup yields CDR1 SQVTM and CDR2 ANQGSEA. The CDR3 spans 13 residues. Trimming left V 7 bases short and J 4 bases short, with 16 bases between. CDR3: CSAEQSISYGYTF. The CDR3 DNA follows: TGCAGCGCCGAACAGAGTATTAGCTATGGCTACACCTTC.

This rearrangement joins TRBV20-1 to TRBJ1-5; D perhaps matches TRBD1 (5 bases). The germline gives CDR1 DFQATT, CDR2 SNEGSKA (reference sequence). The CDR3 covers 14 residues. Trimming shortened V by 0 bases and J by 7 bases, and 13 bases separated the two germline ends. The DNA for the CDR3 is TGCAGTGCTAGAGATTTCTCAGGGCGGCAGCCCCAGCATTTT. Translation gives CSARDFSGRQPQHF.

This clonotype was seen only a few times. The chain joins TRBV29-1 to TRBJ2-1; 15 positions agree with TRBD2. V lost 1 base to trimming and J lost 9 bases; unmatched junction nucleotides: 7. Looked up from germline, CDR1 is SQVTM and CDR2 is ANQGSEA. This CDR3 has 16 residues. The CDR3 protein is CSVEVRTSGRAVEQFF. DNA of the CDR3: TGCAGCGTTGAAGTCAGGACTAGCGGGAGGGCCGTTGAGCAGTTCTTC.

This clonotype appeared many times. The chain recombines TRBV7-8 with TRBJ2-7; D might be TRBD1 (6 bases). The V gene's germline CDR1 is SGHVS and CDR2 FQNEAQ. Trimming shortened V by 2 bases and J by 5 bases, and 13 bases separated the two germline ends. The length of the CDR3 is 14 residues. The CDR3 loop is CASSLTDRPHEQYF. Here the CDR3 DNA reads TGTGCCAGCAGCTTAACTGACAGGCCCCACGAGCAGTACTTC. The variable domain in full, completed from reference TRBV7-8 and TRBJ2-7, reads GAGVSQSPRYKVAKRGQDVALRCDPISGHVSLFWYQQALGQGPEFLTYFQNEAQLDKSGLPSDRFFAERPEGSVSTLKIQRTQQEDSAVYLCASSLTDRPHEQYFGPGTRLTVT.

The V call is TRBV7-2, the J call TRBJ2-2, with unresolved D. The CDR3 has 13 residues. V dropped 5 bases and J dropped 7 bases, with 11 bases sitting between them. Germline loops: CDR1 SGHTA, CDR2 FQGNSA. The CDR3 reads CASSRAVGGELFF. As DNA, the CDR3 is TGTGCCAGCAGCCGGGCTGTGGGCGGGGAGCTGTTTTTT.

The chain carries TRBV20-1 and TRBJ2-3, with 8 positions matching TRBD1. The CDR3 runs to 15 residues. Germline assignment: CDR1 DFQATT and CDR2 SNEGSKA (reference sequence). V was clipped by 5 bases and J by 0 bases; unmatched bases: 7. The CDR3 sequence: CSAPGQGTSTDTQYF. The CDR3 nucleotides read TGCAGTGCTCCCGGACAGGGTACTAGCACAGATACGCAGTATTTT.

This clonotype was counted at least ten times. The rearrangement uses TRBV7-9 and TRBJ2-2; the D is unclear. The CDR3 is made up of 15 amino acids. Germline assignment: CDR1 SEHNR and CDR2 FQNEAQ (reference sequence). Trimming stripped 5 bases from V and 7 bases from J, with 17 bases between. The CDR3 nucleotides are TGTGCCAGCAGCCCAAAGGATCGGCTCGGCGGGGAGCTGTTTTTT. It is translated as CASSPKDRLGGELFF.

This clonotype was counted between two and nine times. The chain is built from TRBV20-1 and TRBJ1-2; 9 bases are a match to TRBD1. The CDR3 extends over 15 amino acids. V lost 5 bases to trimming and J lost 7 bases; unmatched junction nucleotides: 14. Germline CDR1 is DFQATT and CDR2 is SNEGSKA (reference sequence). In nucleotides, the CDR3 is TGCAGTGCTGAGGGGGGGGACAGGGAAGTCGGTGGCTACACCTTC. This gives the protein CSAEGGDREVGGYTF.

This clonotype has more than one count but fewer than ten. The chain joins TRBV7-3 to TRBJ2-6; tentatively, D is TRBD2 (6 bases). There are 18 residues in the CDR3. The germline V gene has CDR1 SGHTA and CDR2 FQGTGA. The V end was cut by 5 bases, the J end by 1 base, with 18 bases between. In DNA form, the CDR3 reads TGTGCCAGCAGCCGAGGACTAACGGGCTCATCTGGGGCCAACGTCCTGACTTTC. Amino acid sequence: CASSRGLTGSSGANVLTF. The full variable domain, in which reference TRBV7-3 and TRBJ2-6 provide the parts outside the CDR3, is GAGVSQTPSNKVTEKGKYVELRCDPISGHTALYWYRQSLGQGPEFLIYFQGTGAADDSGLPNDRFFAVRPEGSVSTLKIQRTERGDSAVYLCASSRGLTGSSGANVLTFGAGSRLTVL.

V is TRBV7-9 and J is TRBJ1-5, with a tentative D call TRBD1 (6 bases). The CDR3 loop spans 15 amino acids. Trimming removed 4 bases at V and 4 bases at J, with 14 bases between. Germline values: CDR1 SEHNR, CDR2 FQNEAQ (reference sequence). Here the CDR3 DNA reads TGTGCCAGCAGCTCCGGACAGAGAGCTAATCAGCCCCAGCATTTT. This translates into CASSSGQRANQPQHF. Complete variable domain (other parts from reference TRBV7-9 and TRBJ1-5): DTGVSQNPRHKITKRGQNVTFRCDPISEHNRLYWYRQTLGQGPEFLTYFQNEAQLEKSRLLSDRFSAERPKGSFSTLEIQRTEQGDSAMYLCASSSGQRANQPQHFGDGTRLSIL.

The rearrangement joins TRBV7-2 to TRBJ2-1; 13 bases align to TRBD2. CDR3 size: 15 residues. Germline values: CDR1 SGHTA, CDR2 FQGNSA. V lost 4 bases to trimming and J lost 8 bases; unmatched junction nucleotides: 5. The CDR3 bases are TGTGCCAGCAGCTGGGGACTAGCGGGGAGGGATGAGCAGTTCTTC. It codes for CASSWGLAGRDEQFF. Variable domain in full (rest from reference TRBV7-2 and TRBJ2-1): GAGVSQSPSNKVTEKGKDVELRCDPISGHTALYWYRQSLGQGLEFLIYFQGNSAPDKSGLPSDRFSAERTGGSVSTLTIQRTQQEDSAVYLCASSWGLAGRDEQFFGPGTRLTVL.

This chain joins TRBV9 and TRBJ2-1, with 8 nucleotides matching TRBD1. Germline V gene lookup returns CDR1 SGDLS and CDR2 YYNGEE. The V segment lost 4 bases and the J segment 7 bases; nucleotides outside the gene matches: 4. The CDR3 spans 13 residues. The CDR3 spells CASSPRGRNEQFF. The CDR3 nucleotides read TGTGCCAGCAGCCCCAGGGGGCGGAATGAGCAGTTCTTC.

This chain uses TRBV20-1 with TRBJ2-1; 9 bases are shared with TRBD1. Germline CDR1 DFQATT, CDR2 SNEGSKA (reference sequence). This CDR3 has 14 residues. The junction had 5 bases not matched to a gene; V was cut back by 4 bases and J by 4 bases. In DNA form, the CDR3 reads TGCAGTGCTACCGGGACAGGGATTTACAATGAGCAGTTCTTC. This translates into CSATGTGIYNEQFF.

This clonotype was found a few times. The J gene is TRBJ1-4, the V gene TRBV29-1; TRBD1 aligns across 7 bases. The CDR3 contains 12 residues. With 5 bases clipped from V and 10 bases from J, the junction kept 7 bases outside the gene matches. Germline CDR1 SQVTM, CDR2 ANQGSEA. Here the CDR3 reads CSVQAGGLKLFF. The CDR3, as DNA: TGCAGCGTTCAGGCAGGGGGTTTAAAACTGTTTTTT. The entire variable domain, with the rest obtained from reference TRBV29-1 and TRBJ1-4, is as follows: SAVISQKPSRDICQRGTSLTIQCQVDSQVTMMFWYRQQPGQSLTLIATANQGSEATYESGFVIDKFPISRPNLTFSTLTVSNMSPEDSSIYLCSVQAGGLKLFFGSGTQLSVL.

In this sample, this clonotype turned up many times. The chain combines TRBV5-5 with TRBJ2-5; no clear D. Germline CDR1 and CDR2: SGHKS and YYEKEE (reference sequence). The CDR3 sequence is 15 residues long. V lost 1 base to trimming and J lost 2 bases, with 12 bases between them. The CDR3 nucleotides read TGTGCCAGCAGCTTGCAACAGACGATACAAGAGACCCAGTACTTC. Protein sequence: CASSLQQTIQETQYF.

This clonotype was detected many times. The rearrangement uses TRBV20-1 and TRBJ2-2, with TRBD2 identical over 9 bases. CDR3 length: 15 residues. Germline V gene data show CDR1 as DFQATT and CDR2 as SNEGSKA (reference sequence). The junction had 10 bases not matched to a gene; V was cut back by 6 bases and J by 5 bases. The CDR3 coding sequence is TGCAGTGCCACTTCTAGCGGGAAAGGGACCGGGGAGCTGTTTTTT. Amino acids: CSATSSGKGTGELFF.

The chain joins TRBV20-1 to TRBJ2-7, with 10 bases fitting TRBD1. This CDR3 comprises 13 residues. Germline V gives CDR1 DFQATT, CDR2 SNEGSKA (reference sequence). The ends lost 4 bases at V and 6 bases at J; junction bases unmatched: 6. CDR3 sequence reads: CSANWDRGAEQYF. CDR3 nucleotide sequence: TGCAGTGCTAACTGGGACAGGGGTGCCGAGCAGTACTTC.

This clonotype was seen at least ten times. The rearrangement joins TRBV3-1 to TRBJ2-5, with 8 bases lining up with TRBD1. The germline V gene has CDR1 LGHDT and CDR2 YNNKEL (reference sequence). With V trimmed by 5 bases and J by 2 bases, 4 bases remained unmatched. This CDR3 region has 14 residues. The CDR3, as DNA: TGTGCCAGCAGCGGTAGGGACAGGCAAGAGACCCAGTACTTC. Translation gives CASSGRDRQETQYF.

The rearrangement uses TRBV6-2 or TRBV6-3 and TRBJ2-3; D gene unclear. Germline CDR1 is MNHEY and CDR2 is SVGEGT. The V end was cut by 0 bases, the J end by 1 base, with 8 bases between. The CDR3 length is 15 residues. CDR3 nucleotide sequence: TGTGCCAGCAGTTACTCGATTATGGGCACAGATACGCAGTATTTT. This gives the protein CASSYSIMGTDTQYF.

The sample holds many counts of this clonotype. DNA of the CDR3: TGTGCCAGCAGCGAAGGACGCCCCGCCGGGGGCTATGGCTACACCTTC. This gives the protein CASSEGRPAGGYGYTF. The chain carries TRBV7-2 and TRBJ1-2; a weak D match, TRBD1 (5 bases). Germline CDR1 reads SGHTA; CDR2 reads FQGNSA. This CDR3 contains 16 residues. Trimming cost V 5 bases and J 4 bases, with 20 bases left between them. Supplemented by reference TRBV7-2 and TRBJ1-2, the full variable domain reads GAGVSQSPSNKVTEKGKDVELRCDPISGHTALYWYRQSLGQGLEFLIYFQGNSAPDKSGLPSDRFSAERTGGSVSTLTIQRTQQEDSAVYLCASSEGRPAGGYGYTFGSGTRLTVV.

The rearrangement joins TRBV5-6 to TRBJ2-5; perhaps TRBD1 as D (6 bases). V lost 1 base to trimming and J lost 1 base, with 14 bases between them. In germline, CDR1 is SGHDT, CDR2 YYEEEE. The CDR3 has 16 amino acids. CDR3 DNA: TGTGCCAGCAGCTTGCGTTCTGCAGGGGCCCAAGAGACCCAGTACTTC. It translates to CASSLRSAGAQETQYF.

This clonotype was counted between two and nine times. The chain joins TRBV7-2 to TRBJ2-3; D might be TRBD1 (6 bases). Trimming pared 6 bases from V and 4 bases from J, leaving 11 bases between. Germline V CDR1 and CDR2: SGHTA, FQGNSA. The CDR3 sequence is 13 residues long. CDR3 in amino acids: CASRQGSADTQYF. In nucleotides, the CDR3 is TGTGCCAGCAGGCAGGGGAGTGCAGATACGCAGTATTTT.

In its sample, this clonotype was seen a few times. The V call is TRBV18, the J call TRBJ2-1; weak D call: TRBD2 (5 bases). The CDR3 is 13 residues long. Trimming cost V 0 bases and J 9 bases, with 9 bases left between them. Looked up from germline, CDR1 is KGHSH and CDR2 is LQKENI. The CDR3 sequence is CASSPPVGGEQFF. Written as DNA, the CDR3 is TGTGCCAGCTCACCACCGGTCGGAGGTGAGCAGTTCTTC.

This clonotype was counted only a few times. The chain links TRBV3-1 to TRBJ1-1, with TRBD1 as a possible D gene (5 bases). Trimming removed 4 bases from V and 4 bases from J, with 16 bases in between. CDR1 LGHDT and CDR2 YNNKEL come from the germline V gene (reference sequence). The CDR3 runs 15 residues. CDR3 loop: CASSPGQGWGTEAFF. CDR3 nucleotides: TGTGCCAGCAGCCCGGGTCAGGGCTGGGGCACTGAAGCTTTCTTT.